One sample yielded the 23 T cell receptor beta chains listed below, sequenced in a study of regulatory T cells in long-lasting Graves disease. Arm-PCR of CDR3 regions and iRepertoire HTBI primers were used to build TCR beta libraries. TCRdb independently ran MiXCR on the multiplex PCR reads; one entry per CDR3 protein. The profile covers roughly 610,000 distinct CDR3 sequences, with around 15% appearing a single time and about 11% taken by the ten largest. Time point described: newly diagnosed GD, antithyroid drugs for less than 3 months. The TCR library used RNA extracted from PBMCs. The sample was also linked to a second study, of T cells in Graves' hyperthyroidism and ophthalmopathy.

The sample here was peripheral blood mononuclear cells (PBMCs), taken at new diagnosis, from a patient treated with antithyroid drugs. All receptors derive from a man aged 18 to 29 with Graves disease.

V is TRBV20-1 and J is TRBJ1-1; tentative D call: TRBD1 (6 bases). Germline-derived CDR1 and CDR2 are DFQATT and SNEGSKA (reference sequence). The CDR3 totals 14 residues. Trimming stripped 5 bases from V and 10 bases from J, with 23 bases between. CDR3 nucleotides: TGCAGTGCTGGAAAGACAGGCCGCCTTGGGGTAGCTTTCTTT. The encoded protein is CSAGKTGRLGVAFF.

This clonotype came up many times. The chain carries TRBV6-1 and TRBJ2-7; 9 bases match TRBD2. CDR3 length: 15 amino acids. V lost 6 bases to trimming and J lost 2 bases; unmatched junction nucleotides: 8. Per the germline V gene, CDR1 is MNHNS and CDR2 is SASEGT. This CDR3 is CASSSTSGSTYEQYF. CDR3 sequence (DNA): TGTGCCAGCAGCTCGACTAGCGGAAGCACCTACGAGCAGTACTTC.

This clonotype was recorded once. The chain combines TRBV11-2 with TRBJ2-1, with TRBD1 as a possible D gene (6 bases). This CDR3 has 11 amino acids. V lost 4 bases and J 11 bases, leaving 9 bases between the germline ends. Germline loops: CDR1 SGHAT, CDR2 FQNNGV. The CDR3 DNA sequence: TGTGCCAGCAGCTCACAGGGTCAGCAGTTCTTC. Residues: CASSSQGQQFF.

The table lists this clonotype with a few counts. The chain links TRBV20-1 to TRBJ2-3; TRBD2 might be the D (6 bases). From germline, CDR1 is DFQATT and CDR2 SNEGSKA (reference sequence). The CDR3 is 13 residues long. V lost 4 bases and J lost 2, with 10 bases in between. CDR3 nucleotides: TGCAGTGCTATCCGGGACTTCACAGATACGCAGTATTTT. Translating gives CSAIRDFTDTQYF.

The genes are TRBV4-2 and TRBJ1-4; D is unclear. Germline lookup yields CDR1 LGHNA and CDR2 YNFKEQ. V gave up 0 bases and J gave up 8 bases, with 19 bases separating them. This CDR3 spans 17 amino acids. Written as DNA, the CDR3 is TGTGCCAGCAGCCAAGACTTAACGACGGACTCTTCCGAAAAACTGTTTTTT. This encodes CASSQDLTTDSSEKLFF.

A word on this clonotype: A read error is possible here, since a much larger clone lies one base away. The chain has TRBV2 and TRBJ1-2, with a possible D match to TRBD1 (5 bases). CDR3 size: 15 residues. The V gene's germline CDR1 is SNHLY and CDR2 FYNNEI. The V and J ends lost 7 bases and 2 bases respectively, with 17 bases between them. CDR3 sequence reads: CASNLPDMTNYGYTF. CDR3 nucleotide sequence: TGTGCCAGCAATCTTCCGGACATGACAAACTATGGCTACACCTTC.

As concerns this clonotype: This sequence may be a read error, since a much larger clone differs from it by one base. This chain connects TRBV28 to TRBJ2-7; D gene ambiguous. Germline V CDR1 and CDR2: MDHEN, SYDVKM. CDR3 size: 15 residues. CDR3 nucleotide sequence: TGTGCCAGCAGTTTAGATGGAGAACCTACCTACAAGCAGTACTTC. This codes for CASSLDGEPTYKQYF.

Many counts were recorded for this clonotype. The V and J genes are TRBV7-9 and TRBJ1-1; D is possibly TRBD1 (5 bases). Germline values: CDR1 SEHNR, CDR2 FQNEAQ (reference sequence). V lost 5 bases and J 4 bases, leaving 14 bases between the germline ends. This CDR3 is built from 14 residues. The DNA for the CDR3 is TGTGCCAGCAGCGCGAGGTCAGGGCCCACTGAAGCTTTCTTT. Its translation is CASSARSGPTEAFF. The complete variable domain, with remaining parts taken from reference TRBV7-9 and TRBJ1-1, reads DTGVSQNPRHKITKRGQNVTFRCDPISEHNRLYWYRQTLGQGPEFLTYFQNEAQLEKSRLLSDRFSAERPKGSFSTLEIQRTEQGDSAMYLCASSARSGPTEAFFGQGTRLTVV.

In its sample, this clonotype was seen a few times. The rearrangement uses TRBV25-1 and TRBJ1-4, with unresolved D. CDR3 length: 14 amino acids. The V end lost 4 bases, the J end lost 6 bases, and 12 bases lay between the germline ends. Per the germline V gene, CDR1 is MGHDK and CDR2 is SYGVNS. CDR3 in DNA: TGTGCCAGCAGTGTAGGAGACTCCCATGAAAAACTGTTTTTT. Its protein is CASSVGDSHEKLFF.

This sequence joins TRBV3-1 and TRBJ2-7; 10 bases map to TRBD2. The V segment lost 2 bases and the J segment 3 bases; nucleotides outside the gene matches: 16. The length of the CDR3 is 19 residues. The germline gives CDR1 LGHDT, CDR2 YNNKEL (reference sequence). CDR3 in DNA: TGTGCCAGCAGCCAAAGTGGAGCCCCGGGACTAGCGAGGATCTACGAGCAGTACTTC. Translation: CASSQSGAPGLARIYEQYF.

A few counts support this clonotype. The chain carries TRBV27 and TRBJ1-2; the match to TRBD1 covers 9 bases. Germline V lookup: CDR1 MNHEY, CDR2 SMNVEV (reference sequence). V gave up 8 bases and J gave up 9 bases; unmatched junction bases: 10. CDR3 length: 13 residues. The chain's CDR3 is CASGGTGFLSYTF. The CDR3 nucleotides are TGTGCCAGCGGAGGGACAGGGTTTTTGAGCTACACCTTC.

This clonotype was seen more than once but under ten times. The chain carries TRBV28 and TRBJ1-1; D not certain. The CDR3 runs to 13 residues. V lost 7 bases and J lost 4, with 13 bases in between. Germline lookup yields CDR1 MDHEN and CDR2 SYDVKM. CDR3 loop: CASTEVLGTEAFF. DNA for the CDR3: TGTGCCAGCACGGAGGTGCTGGGCACTGAAGCTTTCTTT.

The chain couples TRBV7-9 to TRBJ1-4, with 10 bases aligning to TRBD1. The CDR3 totals 15 residues. CDR1 is SEHNR, CDR2 FQNEAQ, per germline (reference sequence). With V trimmed by 0 bases and J by 8 bases, 3 bases remained unmatched. CDR3 coding DNA: TGTGCCAGCAGCTTAGCGGGACAGGGGCCCGAAAAACTGTTTTTT. Translated: CASSLAGQGPEKLFF.

The chain uses TRBV10-3 and TRBJ2-1, with 13 bases aligning to TRBD2. After removal of 5 bases from V and 5 bases from J, the junction contained 3 bases not matched to a gene. Germline CDR1 reads ENHRY; CDR2 reads SYGVKD. There are 15 residues in the CDR3. For the CDR3, the DNA is TGTGCCATCAGTCCCGGGACTAGCGGGAACAATGAGCAGTTCTTC. Translated: CAISPGTSGNNEQFF.

The sample holds a few counts of this clonotype. The rearrangement links TRBV4-1 to TRBJ1-3; D unclear. Germline CDR1 MGHRA, CDR2 YSYEKL. The V end was cut by 0 bases, the J end by 4 bases, with 10 bases between. This CDR3 is 15 amino acids long. The CDR3: CASSQDRNRGNTIYF. CDR3 bases: TGCGCCAGCAGCCAAGATCGGAACAGAGGAAACACCATATATTTT.

This clonotype was found many times. The chain carries TRBV12-3 or TRBV12-4 and TRBJ2-2; weak D call: TRBD1 (6 bases). The length of the CDR3 is 13 residues. Trimming removed 4 bases at V and 6 bases at J, with 9 bases between. The CDR3 here is CASSSDRSGELFF. The CDR3 bases are TGTGCCAGCAGTTCCGACAGGTCCGGGGAGCTGTTTTTT.

This clonotype has at least ten counts. J is TRBJ2-1 and V is TRBV14; 8 bases fit TRBD2. Germline V gene lookup returns CDR1 SGHDN and CDR2 FVKESK. Trimming cost V 1 base and J 3 bases; bases outside gene matches: 5. The CDR3 extends over 16 amino acids. CDR3 sequence reads: CASSQGGSGGYNEQFF. The CDR3 DNA follows: TGTGCCAGCAGCCAAGGCGGGAGCGGGGGCTACAATGAGCAGTTCTTC.

This clonotype was picked up a small number of times. This chain uses TRBV29-1 with TRBJ1-1; TRBD1 aligns across 8 bases. V was clipped by 4 bases and J by 6 bases; unmatched bases: 4. Germline CDR1 SQVTM, CDR2 ANQGSEA. The CDR3 contains 12 residues. DNA for the CDR3: TGCAGCGTTGGGATACAGGGGGCTGAAGCTTTCTTT. It translates to CSVGIQGAEAFF.

This clonotype was observed many times. The chain carries TRBV28 and TRBJ2-5; a possible D gene is TRBD2 (5 bases). The CDR3 runs 14 residues. The germline gives CDR1 MDHEN, CDR2 SYDVKM. Trimming stripped 5 bases from V and 5 bases from J, with 15 bases between. CDR3 loop: CASSHIAIEETQYF. For the CDR3, the DNA is TGTGCCAGCAGTCATATAGCGATTGAGGAGACCCAGTACTTC.

This clonotype was counted at least ten times. The chain has TRBV28 and TRBJ2-5; D is unclear. This CDR3 has 10 residues. Trimming took off 8 bases at V and 5 bases at J, with 6 bases between the two ends. Germline values: CDR1 MDHEN, CDR2 SYDVKM. CDR3 amino acids: CASQEETQYF. For the CDR3, the DNA is TGTGCCAGCCAGGAGGAGACCCAGTACTTC.

This clonotype was seen many times. The V and J genes are TRBV18 and TRBJ2-1, with 8 nucleotides matching TRBD1. With V trimmed by 5 bases and J by 5 bases, 2 bases remained unmatched. This CDR3 spans 13 amino acids. The germline CDR1 and CDR2 sequences are KGHSH and LQKENI. The CDR3 sequence: CASSSTGDNEQFF. The CDR3, as DNA: TGTGCCAGCTCATCGACAGGGGACAATGAGCAGTTCTTC.

This clonotype appeared many times. V is TRBV11-1 and J is TRBJ1-1, with D uncertain. V dropped 0 bases and J dropped 3 bases, with 8 bases sitting between them. The CDR3 length is 14 residues. Germline V gene data show CDR1 as SGHAT and CDR2 as FQDESV (reference sequence). CDR3 in amino acids: CASSLAAGYTEAFF. In DNA form, the CDR3 reads TGTGCCAGCAGCTTAGCGGCGGGCTACACTGAAGCTTTCTTT.

The sample holds many counts of this clonotype. The chain carries TRBV6-5 and TRBJ1-2; the D is unclear. This CDR3 contains 12 residues. Germline lookup yields CDR1 MNHEY and CDR2 SVGAGI. V lost 2 bases and J 14 bases, leaving 15 bases between the germline ends. CDR3 protein: CASSYGPTGGTF. The CDR3 nucleotides are TGTGCCAGCAGTTACGGGCCTACTGGAGGTACCTTC.